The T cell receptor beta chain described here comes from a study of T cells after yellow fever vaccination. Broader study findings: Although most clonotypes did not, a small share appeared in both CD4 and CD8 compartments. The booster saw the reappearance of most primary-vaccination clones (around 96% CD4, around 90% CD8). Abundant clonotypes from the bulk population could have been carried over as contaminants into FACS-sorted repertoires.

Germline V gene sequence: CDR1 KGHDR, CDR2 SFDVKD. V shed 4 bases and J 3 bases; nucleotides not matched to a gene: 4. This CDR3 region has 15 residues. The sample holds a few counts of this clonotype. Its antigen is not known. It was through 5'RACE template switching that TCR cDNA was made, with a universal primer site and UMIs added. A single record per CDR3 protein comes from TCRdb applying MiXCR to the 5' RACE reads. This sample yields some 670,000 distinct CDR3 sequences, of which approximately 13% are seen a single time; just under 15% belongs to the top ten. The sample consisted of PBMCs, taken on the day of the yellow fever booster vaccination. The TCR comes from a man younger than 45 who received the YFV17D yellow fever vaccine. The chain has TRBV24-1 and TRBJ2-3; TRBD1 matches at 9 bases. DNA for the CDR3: TGTGCCACCAGTGACCTGGGACAGGGAACAGATACGCAGTATTTT. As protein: CATSDLGQGTDTQYF.